A single sample gave rise to the 2 T cell receptor beta chains below, sequenced in a study of radiation and T cells in renal cell carcinoma. The data were produced by immunoSEQ multiplex PCR, yet TCRdb's version contains in-frame clones alone and is incomplete. The repertoire holds around 26,000 clones, with 58% as singletons. This sample's treatment: treatment-naive control, cytoreductive nephrectomy. The sequencing used tumor tissue, collected from a patient whose treatment was nephrectomy without radiotherapy. All receptors derive from a middle-aged man with renal cell carcinoma.

This clone was detected a few times. CDR3 region: CASSLRQGDTGELFF. For the CDR3, the DNA is TGTGCCAGCTCACTCAGACAGGGAGACACCGGGGAGCTGTTTTTT. This chain joins TRBV18 and TRBJ2-2; 7 bases map to TRBD1. J lost 3 bases, V lost 4 bases, and 5 bases had no gene match. The CDR3 length is 15 residues. Per germline, CDR1 KGHSH and CDR2 LQKENI.

This clone has a single count. The rearrangement uses TRBV28 and TRBJ2-4; 9 nucleotides match TRBD1. The CDR3 extends over 16 amino acids. Germline V CDR1 and CDR2: MDHEN, SYDVKM. V lost 4 bases and J lost 2; bases outside the gene matches: 6. CDR3 region: CASSSPGTGSKNIQYF. Here the CDR3 DNA reads TGTGCCAGCAGTTCCCCCGGGACAGGGTCCAAAAACATTCAGTACTTC.